What follows are 28 T cell receptor beta chains derived from one specimen sequenced in a study of CD8 T cells in Susac syndrome. RNA amounts of roughly 0.5 to 1 ug underwent reverse transcription with random hexamers. TCRdb reprocessed the immunoSEQ multiplex PCR reads with MiXCR, giving one entry per CDR3 protein. The repertoire holds more than 100,000 distinct CDR3 sequences, with more than 90% as singletons. Sequenced: CD4+ T cells from PBMCs. Receptor source: a human donor in good health.

This chain connects TRBV7-2 to TRBJ2-7, with a weak D call TRBD2 (6 bases). The germline V gene encodes CDR1 SGHTA and CDR2 FQGNSA. The V and J ends lost 5 bases and 2 bases respectively, with 10 bases between them. This CDR3 contains 13 residues. CDR3 bases: TGTGCCAGCAGCCCGGGGGTTCCCTACGAGCAGTACTTC. This sequence encodes CASSPGVPYEQYF.

The rearrangement uses TRBV6-6 and TRBJ2-7; D is possibly TRBD1 (6 bases). V was cut by 8 bases and J by 3 bases, with 14 bases left in between. The CDR3 loop spans 13 amino acids. Per germline, CDR1 MNHNY and CDR2 SVGAGI (reference sequence). CDR3 residues: CASGKDSDYEQYF. The CDR3 coding sequence is TGTGCCAGCGGGAAGGACAGTGACTACGAGCAGTACTTC.

V usage is TRBV12-3 or TRBV12-4 and J usage is TRBJ2-7, with D perhaps TRBD1 (6 bases). The CDR3 runs to 14 residues. V lost 2 bases, J lost 6 bases, and 14 bases lay in between. CDR3 protein: CASSLQQGGREQYF. CDR3 sequence (DNA): TGTGCCAGCAGTTTACAACAAGGGGGTCGCGAGCAGTACTTC.

V gene TRBV6-5 combines with J gene TRBJ1-2; D remains ambiguous. Between the trimmed V and J ends, which lost 6 bases and 2 bases, there was a span of 22 bases. The CDR3 is 17 amino acids. Germline lookup yields CDR1 MNHEY and CDR2 SVGAGI. The CDR3 loop reads CASSYALSVDGNYGYTF. DNA for the CDR3: TGTGCCAGCAGCTACGCTCTGTCTGTTGACGGGAACTATGGCTACACCTTC.

The genes are TRBV5-1 and TRBJ2-2, with TRBD2 identical over 7 bases. The ends lost 5 bases at V and 4 bases at J; junction bases unmatched: 5. There are 14 residues in the CDR3. Germline lookup yields CDR1 SGHRS and CDR2 YFSETQ. The CDR3 nucleotides are TGCGCCAGCAGTGAGACTAGCAGCACCGGGGAGCTGTTTTTT. Protein product: CASSETSSTGELFF.

This clonotype came up once. The chain joins TRBV5-1 to TRBJ2-7; 7 nucleotides match TRBD2. V trimming: 7 bases; J trimming: 6 bases; junction bases outside the gene matches: 7. The CDR3 loop spans 12 amino acids. Germline V gene sequence: CDR1 SGHRS, CDR2 YFSETQ. The CDR3 sequence: CASGGRAGEQYF. The DNA for the CDR3 is TGCGCCAGCGGGGGGAGGGCCGGCGAGCAGTACTTC.

The chain combines TRBV7-8 with TRBJ2-5, with D tentatively TRBD2 (6 bases). The V end lost 1 base, the J end lost 5 bases, and 14 bases lay between the germline ends. The CDR3 runs to 15 residues. Looked up from germline, CDR1 is SGHVS and CDR2 is FQNEAQ. CDR3 protein: CASSLVAGQAETQYF. CDR3 sequence (DNA): TGTGCCAGCAGCTTAGTGGCGGGGCAGGCGGAGACCCAGTACTTC.

The chain uses TRBV2 and TRBJ1-2; a weak D match, TRBD1 (5 bases). Germline-derived CDR1 and CDR2 are SNHLY and FYNNEI. Trimming pared 11 bases from V and 0 bases from J, leaving 16 bases between. The CDR3 covers 14 residues. The chain's CDR3 is CASSEGTANYGYTF. As DNA, the CDR3 is TGTGCCTCCTCCGAGGGGACCGCTAACTATGGCTACACCTTC.

The J gene is TRBJ1-2, the V gene TRBV6-4; D is unresolved. The CDR3 covers 13 residues. V shed 2 bases and J shed 5 bases, with 9 bases lying between them. Germline V gene data show CDR1 as MRHNA and CDR2 as SNTAGT. In DNA, the CDR3 is TGTGCCAGCAGTGACGGTGGGATTTATGGCTACACCTTC. Protein product: CASSDGGIYGYTF.

The chain carries TRBV28 and TRBJ2-7; D not resolved. The germline CDR1 and CDR2 sequences are MDHEN and SYDVKM. V lost 4 bases, J lost 3 bases, and 4 bases lay in between. The CDR3 runs 11 residues. CDR3 protein: CASSSHYEQYF. CDR3 coding DNA: TGTGCCAGCAGTTCTCACTACGAGCAGTACTTC.

The genes are TRBV29-1 and TRBJ1-4; no clear D gene. In germline, CDR1 is SQVTM, CDR2 ANQGSEA. V was trimmed by 4 bases and J by 5 bases, leaving 17 bases between them. There are 15 residues in the CDR3. The CDR3 loop reads CSVAVAGLRNEKLFF. CDR3 nucleotide sequence: TGCAGCGTTGCCGTTGCAGGTCTCAGAAATGAAAAACTGTTTTTT.

The chain joins TRBV14 to TRBJ1-3; D not certain. Germline CDR1 and CDR2: SGHDN and FVKESK. CDR3 size: 16 residues. Trimming took 0 bases from V and 7 from J, leaving 16 bases between them. The CDR3 protein is CASSQDLGSLGNTIYF. Written as DNA, the CDR3 is TGTGCCAGCAGCCAAGATTTGGGCAGTCTCGGGAACACCATATATTTT.

The chain employs TRBV5-6 and TRBJ2-2; no clear D. CDR3 length equals 14 residues. With 0 bases removed from V and 3 bases from J, the gap between germline ends came to 6 bases. Looked up from germline, CDR1 is SGHDT and CDR2 is YYEEEE. DNA of the CDR3: TGTGCCAGCAGCTTGGCCCCCGACACCGGGGAGCTGTTTTTT. This codes for CASSLAPDTGELFF.

The V gene is TRBV3-1, the J gene TRBJ2-1; 11 positions match TRBD2. The CDR3 length is 14 residues. Germline V gene lookup returns CDR1 LGHDT and CDR2 YNNKEL (reference sequence). Trimming cost V 5 bases and J 12 bases; bases outside gene matches: 9. DNA for the CDR3: TGTGCCAGCAGCAGCCGTAGCGGGAGGGCCGGGCAGTTCTTC. This gives the protein CASSSRSGRAGQFF.

The chain employs TRBV28 and TRBJ2-5; D possibly corresponds to TRBD1 (5 bases). Germline CDR1 is MDHEN and CDR2 is SYDVKM. The CDR3 length is 16 residues. Trimming cost V 2 bases and J 4 bases, with 17 bases left between them. CDR3 in amino acids: CASSLTPGRVGETQYF. Written as DNA, the CDR3 is TGTGCCAGCAGTTTAACCCCCGGCAGGGTAGGAGAGACCCAGTACTTC.

This clonotype was recorded once. The chain carries TRBV27 and TRBJ2-2; 12 bases map to TRBD2. Germline lookup yields CDR1 MNHEY and CDR2 SMNVEV (reference sequence). The CDR3 is made up of 14 amino acids. The J segment lost 9 bases and the V segment lost 8 bases, leaving 7 bases of the junction unmatched. The CDR3 DNA is TGTGCCAGCCGCCGACTAGCGGGAGCTAGGGAGCTGTTTTTT. Encoded protein: CASRRLAGARELFF.

This clonotype is a singleton in its sample. The CDR3 nucleotides are TGTGCCAGCAGTAACAGGGAATTCTCTTACGAGCAGTACTTC. This sequence encodes CASSNREFSYEQYF. V gene TRBV2 combines with J gene TRBJ2-7, with a weak D call TRBD1 (6 bases). From germline, CDR1 is SNHLY and CDR2 FYNNEI. Trimming left V 5 bases short and J 4 bases short, with 15 bases between. The CDR3 loop spans 14 amino acids. Full variable domain (rest looked up from reference TRBV2 and TRBJ2-7): EPEVTQTPSHQVTQMGQEVILRCVPISNHLYFYWYRQILGQKVEFLVSFYNNEISEKSEIFDDQFSVERPDGSNFTLKIRSTKLEDSAMYFCASSNREFSYEQYFGPGTRLTVT.

This sequence joins TRBV7-9 and TRBJ1-6, with 7 nucleotides matching TRBD1. The V segment lost 4 bases and the J segment 5 bases; nucleotides outside the gene matches: 2. Looked up from germline, CDR1 is SEHNR and CDR2 is FQNEAQ (reference sequence). CDR3 size: 14 residues. CDR3 region: CASSSGQHNSPLHF. The CDR3 region has the DNA TGTGCCAGCAGCTCGGGACAGCATAATTCACCCCTCCACTTT.

This chain uses TRBV6-2 or TRBV6-3 with TRBJ2-1; 7 bases align to TRBD2. The J segment lost 3 bases and the V segment lost 6 bases, leaving 8 bases of the junction unmatched. Germline CDR1 and CDR2: MNHEY and SVGEGT. The CDR3 is 15 residues long. The CDR3 region is CASRGPAGRYNEQFF. CDR3 nucleotide sequence: TGTGCCAGCAGGGGTCCAGCGGGACGCTACAATGAGCAGTTCTTC.

The chain employs TRBV12-3 or TRBV12-4 and TRBJ2-3; 7 positions match TRBD1. The CDR3 runs 12 residues. V lost 8 bases and J lost 7; bases outside the gene matches: 6. The DNA of the CDR3 is TGTGCCAGCTCCACAGGGGTACATACGCAGTATTTT. The encoded protein is CASSTGVHTQYF.

This chain uses TRBV5-1 with TRBJ2-7; TRBD1 might be the D (6 bases). Germline assignment: CDR1 SGHRS and CDR2 YFSETQ. There are 15 residues in the CDR3. The germline V and J ends were trimmed by 0 bases and 1 base, with 11 bases remaining between them. CDR3 in amino acids: CASSLEAGESYEQYF. The CDR3 region has the DNA TGCGCCAGCAGCTTGGAGGCAGGGGAATCCTACGAGCAGTACTTC.

V usage is TRBV30 and J usage is TRBJ2-1, with unresolved D. The length of the CDR3 is 12 residues. Germline V gives CDR1 GTSNPN, CDR2 SVGIG (reference sequence). The CDR3 here is CAFRAERNEQFF. In DNA, the CDR3 is TGTGCTTTCCGGGCGGAACGCAATGAGCAGTTCTTC.

The chain combines TRBV7-9 with TRBJ1-5; D is unresolved. CDR1 is SEHNR and CDR2 is FQNEAQ in the germline V gene (reference sequence). Trimming left V 4 bases short and J 0 bases short, with 10 bases between. The CDR3 runs to 15 residues. The CDR3 sequence is CASSSGSFSNQPQHF. The CDR3 nucleotides read TGTGCCAGCAGCTCCGGAAGTTTTAGCAATCAGCCCCAGCATTTT.

The V call is TRBV5-1, the J call TRBJ1-5, with 8 bases that match TRBD1. This CDR3 is 14 amino acids long. Germline V lookup: CDR1 SGHRS, CDR2 YFSETQ. The V and J ends lost 3 bases and 4 bases, in that order; junction bases with no gene match: 3. This CDR3 is CASSSTGGNQPQHF. For the CDR3, the DNA is TGCGCCAGCAGCTCTACAGGGGGAAATCAGCCCCAGCATTTT.

The chain joins TRBV29-1 to TRBJ1-2; tentative D call: TRBD1 (5 bases). This CDR3 is 13 amino acids long. Germline values: CDR1 SQVTM, CDR2 ANQGSEA. The V gene lost 3 bases and the J gene lost 0 bases, with 8 bases spanning the gap. Written as DNA, the CDR3 is TGCAGCGTTGAGGGGGGGTCTAACTATGGCTACACCTTC. Protein: CSVEGGSNYGYTF.

The chain joins TRBV28 to TRBJ1-5; no firm D call. V was cut by 3 bases and J by 3 bases, with 12 bases left in between. Germline CDR1 and CDR2: MDHEN and SYDVKM. This CDR3 contains 15 residues. The CDR3 protein is CASSFYKKFNQPQHF. The CDR3 nucleotides are TGTGCCAGCAGTTTTTACAAGAAGTTCAATCAGCCCCAGCATTTT.

The J gene is TRBJ2-7, the V gene TRBV3-1, with D unclear. From germline, CDR1 is LGHDT and CDR2 YNNKEL (reference sequence). The length of the CDR3 is 13 residues. The V gene lost 6 bases and the J gene lost 4 bases, with 13 bases spanning the gap. The CDR3: CASSRLGPYEQYF. The CDR3 nucleotides read TGTGCCAGCAGTCGTTTGGGTCCGTACGAGCAGTACTTC.

In this sample, this clonotype turned up once. V is TRBV28 and J is TRBJ2-7; no definite D call. The CDR3 loop spans 13 amino acids. Germline V gene lookup returns CDR1 MDHEN and CDR2 SYDVKM. The V end was cut by 8 bases, the J end by 6 bases, with 17 bases between. This CDR3 reads CASDRPASREQYF. CDR3 nucleotides: TGTGCCAGCGACCGGCCTGCCTCCCGCGAGCAGTACTTC.